These 16 T cell receptor beta chains were sequenced from one sample in a study of Ad26.COV2.S vaccination and SARS-CoV-2 variants. Clones were read by immunoSEQ multiplex PCR, and TCRdb kept only the in-frame ones, dropping some. In the table there are fewer than 500,000 clones, more than 80% of which are singletons. Treatment given: some 20 received Ad26.COV2.S at low or high dose, single or two shots; several received placebo; per-sample allocation not given. Collection of samples fell on day 63 after the first vaccine or placebo injection. The sample was peripheral blood, taken in a trial of Ad26.COV2.S vaccine versus placebo. Source of these receptors: a person between 18 and 59 years old who received the Ad26.COV2.S COVID-19 vaccine or a placebo.

This rearrangement joins TRBV19 to TRBJ2-1; D is tentatively TRBD1 or TRBD2 (6 bases each). V shed 10 bases and J shed 9 bases, with 25 bases lying between them. CDR3 size: 15 residues. Germline CDR1 LNHDA, CDR2 SQIVND (reference sequence). The CDR3: CATKPYGGGQSEQFF. The CDR3 coding sequence is TGTGCCACTAAACCTTACGGAGGGGGGCAAAGTGAGCAGTTCTTC.

V gene TRBV6-6 combines with J gene TRBJ2-2, with D hard to call. The V gene's germline CDR1 is MNHNY and CDR2 SVGAGI (reference sequence). The V end lost 0 bases, the J end lost 3 bases, and 5 bases lay between the germline ends. The CDR3 extends over 14 amino acids. The CDR3 DNA reads TGTGCCAGCAGTTACTCTCGGGACACCGGGGAGCTGTTTTTT. This gives the protein CASSYSRDTGELFF.

The CDR3 DNA reads TGTGCCAGCAGTTTAATCTTGAGAAACACCATATATTTT. This codes for CASSLILRNTIYF. The chain has TRBV28 and TRBJ1-3; D uncertain. Per the germline V gene, CDR1 is MDHEN and CDR2 is SYDVKM. The CDR3 has 13 residues. Trimming stripped 2 bases from V and 5 bases from J, with 7 bases between.

The chain employs TRBV7-8 and TRBJ1-3, with 7 bases matching TRBD1. The germline V gene encodes CDR1 SGHVS and CDR2 FQNEAQ. This CDR3 is built from 14 residues. The ends lost 5 bases at V and 6 bases at J; junction bases unmatched: 7. CDR3 bases: TGTGCCAGCAGCGGGGGACAGCGCGCAAACACCATATATTTT. Amino acid sequence: CASSGGQRANTIYF.

J is TRBJ2-7 and V is TRBV18, with D maybe TRBD1 (6 bases). With 0 bases removed from V and 7 bases from J, the gap between germline ends came to 13 bases. Per germline, CDR1 KGHSH and CDR2 LQKENI. The CDR3 totals 14 residues. In nucleotides, the CDR3 is TGTGCCAGCTCACCACCGAGGGTCCAGGGGGAGCAGTACTTC. Amino acids: CASSPPRVQGEQYF.

The gene calls are TRBV7-2 and TRBJ1-1; D may be TRBD1 (5 bases). The CDR3 contains 16 residues. V dropped 5 bases and J dropped 0 bases, with 16 bases sitting between them. Germline values: CDR1 SGHTA, CDR2 FQGNSA. CDR3 sequence reads: CASSQGPGRMNTEAFF. The CDR3 nucleotides are TGTGCCAGCAGCCAAGGGCCGGGACGCATGAACACTGAAGCTTTCTTT. The full variable domain, rest sourced from reference TRBV7-2 and TRBJ1-1, is GAGVSQSPSNKVTEKGKDVELRCDPISGHTALYWYRQSLGQGLEFLIYFQGNSAPDKSGLPSDRFSAERTGGSVSTLTIQRTQQEDSAVYLCASSQGPGRMNTEAFFGQGTRLTVV.

The J gene is TRBJ2-5, the V gene TRBV5-1, with 12 bases aligning to TRBD2. CDR1 is SGHRS and CDR2 is YFSETQ in the germline V gene. V gave up 2 bases and J gave up 0 bases; unmatched junction bases: 5. The CDR3 covers 17 residues. The CDR3 loop is CASSLAGLAGYQETQYF. The CDR3 DNA is TGCGCCAGCAGCTTAGCCGGACTAGCGGGGTACCAAGAGACCCAGTACTTC.

This chain connects TRBV7-6 to TRBJ2-1, with TRBD2 matching 7 bases. CDR3 length equals 16 residues. Germline loops: CDR1 SGHVS, CDR2 FNYEAQ. J lost 0 bases, V lost 2 bases, and 4 bases had no gene match. CDR3 protein: CASSLSGASSYNEQFF. In DNA form, the CDR3 reads TGTGCCAGCAGCTTAAGCGGGGCGAGCTCCTACAATGAGCAGTTCTTC.

The J gene is TRBJ2-7, the V gene TRBV7-9; D is uncertain. CDR1 is SEHNR, CDR2 FQNEAQ, per germline (reference sequence). The CDR3 has 13 amino acids. V lost 5 bases and J lost 3, with 11 bases in between. CDR3 amino acids: CASSVPSSYEQYF. The DNA for the CDR3 is TGTGCCAGCAGCGTGCCCTCAAGCTACGAGCAGTACTTC.

The chain carries TRBV19 and TRBJ2-1, with TRBD1 matching over 7 bases. This CDR3 has 18 amino acids. J gave up 0 bases and V 4 bases, and 12 bases lay outside the gene matches. Germline lookup yields CDR1 LNHDA and CDR2 SQIVND (reference sequence). The CDR3 nucleotides are TGTGCCAGTAGTAAATGGGACAGCCTCCCGAGCTCCTACAATGAGCAGTTCTTC. Encoded protein: CASSKWDSLPSSYNEQFF.

The chain employs TRBV27 and TRBJ2-1; 9 positions agree with TRBD2. CDR1 is MNHEY and CDR2 is SMNVEV in the germline V gene (reference sequence). After removal of 5 bases from V and 6 bases from J, the junction contained 5 bases not matched to a gene. This CDR3 is built from 14 residues. The CDR3 region is CASSRGTSINEQFF. The CDR3 nucleotides read TGTGCCAGCAGTAGAGGGACTAGCATCAATGAGCAGTTCTTC.

The genes are TRBV13 and TRBJ1-5; 9 nucleotides agree with TRBD1. This CDR3 spans 14 amino acids. V lost 5 bases and J lost 5; bases outside the gene matches: 4. Germline CDR1 reads PRHDT; CDR2 reads FYEKMQ (reference sequence). The CDR3 sequence is CASSLGTGYQPQHF. In DNA form, the CDR3 reads TGTGCCAGCAGCCTCGGGACAGGGTATCAGCCCCAGCATTTT.

This sequence joins TRBV18 and TRBJ1-1, with a weak D call TRBD1 (6 bases). The CDR3 contains 13 residues. Trimming stripped 5 bases from V and 6 bases from J, with 13 bases between. From germline, CDR1 is KGHSH and CDR2 LQKENI. The CDR3 region has the DNA TGTGCCAGCTCAGATGCTAGGGGGTCTGAAGCTTTCTTT. It is translated as CASSDARGSEAFF.

CDR3: CASSEDRGQPETQYF. CDR3 nucleotides: TGTGCCAGCAGTGAAGATCGGGGACAGCCGGAGACCCAGTACTTC. The rearrangement uses TRBV6-1 and TRBJ2-5; 7 bases line up with TRBD1. J gave up 5 bases and V 1 base, and 7 bases lay outside the gene matches. Germline V gene lookup returns CDR1 MNHNS and CDR2 SASEGT. The CDR3 runs 15 residues.

The gene calls are TRBV9 and TRBJ2-7, with D maybe TRBD2 (5 bases). CDR3 length: 13 residues. Trimming cost V 0 bases and J 9 bases, with 13 bases left between them. Germline loops: CDR1 SGDLS, CDR2 YYNGEE. CDR3 bases: TGTGCCAGCAGCGTAGGGGCTAGCACTCGGCAGTACTTC. Translated, it gives CASSVGASTRQYF.

The chain carries TRBV9 and TRBJ1-5; unclear D gene. V lost 0 bases and J 9 bases, leaving 13 bases between the germline ends. Germline V gene data show CDR1 as SGDLS and CDR2 as YYNGEE. There are 14 residues in the CDR3. The CDR3 region is CASSVDEGLMPQHF. The CDR3 bases are TGTGCCAGCAGCGTAGATGAGGGATTGATGCCCCAGCATTTT.